Below, one TCR beta chain is given with its context. In the authors' methods: Cell counts per sample came from amplifying reference gene primers. Data came from immunoSEQ multiplex PCR; TCRdb stores just in-frame clones and leaves some out. Clone size and the V and J calls come from that table; the DNA yielded D and trimming. This table has about 230,000 clones, 65% to 90% appearing once. The data are from a study of blood T cell repertoires in COVID-19. The overall study: The United States, Italy and Spain provided the acute and convalescent COVID-19 samples. Sources were T cells, B-cell-depleted T cells, or PBMCs; the material itself was cDNA or gDNA.

Enrolled during active infection, Seattle patients were then followed longitudinally. This TCR came from a man between 45 and 60 years old with COVID-19, enrolled during active disease. Source material: peripheral blood.

The CDR3 DNA is TGTGCCAGCAGCCGACAGGGGGCAATAGATACGCAGTATTTT. This codes for CASSRQGAIDTQYF. The genes are TRBV7-9 and TRBJ2-3; TRBD1 aligns across 10 bases. Germline CDR1 and CDR2: SEHNR and FQNEAQ (reference sequence). J was trimmed by 5 bases and V by 5 bases; bases with no gene match: 4. This CDR3 comprises 14 residues.